Reported below is one TCR beta chain. This table comes from immunoSEQ multiplex PCR, and its TCRdb copy is limited to in-frame clones, with some not included. The sample has some 38,000 clones; under 95% are singletons. The data stem from a study of T cell changes during pregnancy in multiple sclerosis. V lost 2 bases to trimming and J lost 6 bases, with 10 bases between them. The CDR3 length is 13 residues. Germline lookup yields CDR1 KGHSH and CDR2 LQKENI. The chain links TRBV18 to TRBJ1-2; D remains ambiguous. The material was CD4+ T cells from peripheral blood mononuclear cells, obtained in the second trimester of pregnancy. The TCR originated in a female donor in good health, enrolled as a control in a pregnancy study. The DNA of the CDR3 is TGTGCCAGCTCACCAGAGGTATTGGATGGCTACACCTTC. This sequence encodes CASSPEVLDGYTF.